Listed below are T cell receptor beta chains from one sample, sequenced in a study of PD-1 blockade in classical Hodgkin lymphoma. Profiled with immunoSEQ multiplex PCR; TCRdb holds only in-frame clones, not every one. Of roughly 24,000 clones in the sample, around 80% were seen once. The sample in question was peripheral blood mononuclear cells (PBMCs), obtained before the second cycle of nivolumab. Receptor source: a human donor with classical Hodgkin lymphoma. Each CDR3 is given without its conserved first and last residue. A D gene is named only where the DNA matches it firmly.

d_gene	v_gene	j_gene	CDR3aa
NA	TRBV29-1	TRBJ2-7	SIAGTASGDEQY
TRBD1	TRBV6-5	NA	ASSYSLGTGLYEQY
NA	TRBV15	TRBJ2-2	ATSRVHGELF
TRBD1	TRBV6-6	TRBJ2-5	ASSYGQVQETQY
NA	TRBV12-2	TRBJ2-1	ASRSTSGRGEQF
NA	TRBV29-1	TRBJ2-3	SVEQGGTDTQY
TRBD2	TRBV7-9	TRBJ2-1	ASSSTTSGPYNEQF
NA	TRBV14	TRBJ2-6	ASSLSGANVLT
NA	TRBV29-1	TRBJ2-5	SVDPLGQQETQY
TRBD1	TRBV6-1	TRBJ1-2	ASSRTGGNYGYT
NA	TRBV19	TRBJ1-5	ASSMRQGIGQPQH
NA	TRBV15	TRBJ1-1	ATSRGPEAF
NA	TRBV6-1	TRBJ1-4	ASSEVGGGNEKLF
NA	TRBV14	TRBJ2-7	ASSRQGSSYEQY